This entry lists 20 T cell receptor beta chains sequenced from one sample in a study of blood T cell repertoires in COVID-19. Only in-frame clones appear in the TCRdb table, and some are missing; sequencing was by immunoSEQ multiplex PCR. The data contain 250,000 to 350,000 clones, 70% to 90% of them singletons. The material sequenced was PBMCs or T cells enriched from blood (not recorded which). The receptor source for this set is a woman aged 25 to 39 who had recovered from COVID-19.

This chain uses TRBV28 with TRBJ1-2; D remains unclear. From germline, CDR1 is MDHEN and CDR2 SYDVKM. This CDR3 region has 14 residues. Trimming shortened V by 1 base and J by 0 bases, and 6 bases separated the two germline ends. CDR3 amino acids: CASSLYTANYGYTF. The CDR3 DNA is TGTGCCAGCAGTTTATACACAGCTAACTATGGCTACACCTTC.

The V call is TRBV28, the J call TRBJ1-2, with D tentatively TRBD1 (5 bases). V was clipped by 8 bases and J by 8 bases, with 15 bases between them. This CDR3 has 12 residues. Germline V gene lookup returns CDR1 MDHEN and CDR2 SYDVKM. The CDR3 nucleotides are TGTGCCAGCTTCGGGGGGATTGAGGGCTACACCTTC. Translating it yields CASFGGIEGYTF.

The V call is TRBV6-6, the J call TRBJ2-7; TRBD1 matches 7 bases. Germline-derived CDR1 and CDR2 are MNHNY and SVGAGI (reference sequence). The CDR3 spans 13 residues. V dropped 5 bases and J dropped 5; count of bases not matched to a gene: 6. The CDR3 sequence: CASSVDRPDEQYF. The CDR3 nucleotides are TGTGCCAGCAGTGTGGACAGGCCAGACGAGCAGTACTTC.

V usage is TRBV30 and J usage is TRBJ2-7, with a weak D call TRBD2 (6 bases). Germline CDR1 GTSNPN, CDR2 SVGIG (reference sequence). This CDR3 region has 13 residues. This chain's CDR3 is CAWSGSRREGVFV. CDR3 bases: TGTGCCTGGAGTGGGAGCAGGCGGGAAGGGGTATTTGTC.

This chain uses TRBV10-1 with TRBJ2-2, with D maybe TRBD2 (5 bases). Between the trimmed V and J ends, which lost 4 bases and 4 bases, there was a span of 13 bases. Germline assignment: CDR1 WNHNN and CDR2 SYGVQD (reference sequence). This CDR3 is 15 amino acids long. The CDR3: CASSAGIPPTGELFF. CDR3 nucleotides: TGCGCCAGCAGTGCGGGAATCCCTCCCACCGGGGAGCTGTTTTTT.

This clone was seen at least ten times. The chain employs TRBV6-5 and TRBJ1-1, with a tentative D call TRBD1 (5 bases). Trimming took off 6 bases at V and 1 base at J, with 15 bases between the two ends. There are 15 residues in the CDR3. The germline V gene encodes CDR1 MNHEY and CDR2 SVGAGI. The CDR3 nucleotides read TGTGCCAGCAGCCAAGGAAGGGGAAAGAACACTGAAGCTTTCTTT. Translating it yields CASSQGRGKNTEAFF.

This chain links TRBV28 with TRBJ2-7, with a tentative D call TRBD2 (5 bases). Germline CDR1 is MDHEN and CDR2 is SYDVKM. Trimming stripped 7 bases from V and 3 bases from J, with 10 bases between. The CDR3 extends over 12 amino acids. The CDR3, as DNA: TGTGCCAGCACCTGGGCGGGCTACGAGCAGTACTTC. Its protein is CASTWAGYEQYF.

By sample share, this clone is medium-sized. The rearrangement links TRBV6-4 to TRBJ2-1; D possibly corresponds to TRBD2 (6 bases). This CDR3 region has 15 residues. Germline values: CDR1 MRHNA, CDR2 SNTAGT. The germline V and J ends were trimmed by 2 bases and 3 bases, with 11 bases remaining between them. The DNA of the CDR3 is TGTGCCAGCAGTGACACAGCGGGCAGCTACAATGAGCAGTTCTTC. Translated, it gives CASSDTAGSYNEQFF.

V and J are TRBV7-9 and TRBJ1-1, with 12 bases fitting TRBD1. This CDR3 has 17 amino acids. Germline V gives CDR1 SEHNR, CDR2 FQNEAQ (reference sequence). The V and J ends lost 0 bases and 3 bases, in that order; junction bases with no gene match: 5. Here the CDR3 DNA reads TGTGCCAGCAGCTTAGCTGGGACAGGGGGCGGGCACACTGAAGCTTTCTTT. The encoded protein is CASSLAGTGGGHTEAFF. The full variable domain, its missing parts supplied by reference TRBV7-9 and TRBJ1-1, is DTGVSQNPRHKITKRGQNVTFRCDPISEHNRLYWYRQTLGQGPEFLTYFQNEAQLEKSRLLSDRFSAERPKGSFSTLEIQRTEQGDSAMYLCASSLAGTGGGHTEAFFGQGTRLTVV.

V gene TRBV30 combines with J gene TRBJ2-7, with D perhaps TRBD1 (6 bases). This CDR3 has 14 amino acids. Germline V gene sequence: CDR1 GTSNPN, CDR2 SVGIG (reference sequence). V lost 4 bases and J lost 4, with 17 bases in between. CDR3 loop: CAWKTVRGPYEQYF. The CDR3 DNA reads as TGTGCCTGGAAAACCGTCAGGGGCCCGTACGAGCAGTACTTC.

The rearrangement uses TRBV3-1 (or the pseudogene TRBV3-2) and TRBJ2-7; a possible D gene is TRBD2 (6 bases). This CDR3 has 16 residues. V lost 0 bases and J 1 base, leaving 13 bases between the germline ends. Germline CDR1 reads LGHDT; CDR2 reads YNNKEL (reference sequence). As DNA, the CDR3 is TGTGCCAGCAGCCAAGAGCTCGCGGGACGATCCTACGAGCAGTACTTC. Protein sequence: CASSQELAGRSYEQYF.

The rearrangement links TRBV7-9 to TRBJ1-2; 8 bases are shared with TRBD1. The CDR3 totals 16 residues. Trimming removed 6 bases from V and 0 bases from J; junction bases left unmatched: 9. CDR1 and CDR2 from the germline V gene are SEHNR and FQNEAQ (reference sequence). The CDR3 loop reads CASSLLGTGANYGYTF. CDR3 bases: TGTGCCAGCAGTCTGCTTGGGACAGGCGCTAACTATGGCTACACCTTC. The variable domain in full, with the rest retrieved from reference TRBV7-9 and TRBJ1-2, is DTGVSQNPRHKITKRGQNVTFRCDPISEHNRLYWYRQTLGQGPEFLTYFQNEAQLEKSRLLSDRFSAERPKGSFSTLEIQRTEQGDSAMYLCASSLLGTGANYGYTFGSGTRLTVV.

This clone was seen once. V usage is TRBV7-6 and J usage is TRBJ2-4; weak D call: TRBD2 (6 bases). V was shortened by 3 bases and J by 0 bases, with 21 bases between the two germline ends. The CDR3 totals 19 residues. CDR1 and CDR2 from the germline V gene are SGHVS and FNYEAQ. The CDR3: CASSFSVGTAGLAKNIQYF. CDR3 DNA sequence: TGTGCCAGCAGCTTTTCCGTTGGGACTGCAGGCCTAGCCAAAAACATTCAGTACTTC.

The chain employs TRBV3-1 (or the pseudogene TRBV3-2) and TRBJ2-7, with 8 bases matching TRBD1. The CDR3 is 16 amino acids. J gave up 4 bases and V 4 bases, and 12 bases lay outside the gene matches. The germline V gene has CDR1 LGHDT and CDR2 YNNKEL (reference sequence). The CDR3 protein is CASSPRSQGALYEQYF. The CDR3 nucleotides are TGTGCCAGCAGCCCTCGGAGTCAGGGGGCTTTATACGAGCAGTACTTC.

The chain uses TRBV28 and TRBJ2-5; 7 nucleotides line up with TRBD1. The CDR3 length is 16 residues. CDR1 is MDHEN and CDR2 is SYDVKM in the germline V gene. V was pared by 2 bases and J by 4 bases, with 10 bases of the junction left unmatched. Here the CDR3 DNA reads TGTGCCAGCAGTTTACGATACAGGGGTCTGGGAGAGACCCAGTACTTC. As protein: CASSLRYRGLGETQYF.

The rearrangement joins TRBV2 to TRBJ1-1; D uncertain. CDR3 length: 14 amino acids. Germline V gives CDR1 SNHLY, CDR2 FYNNEI. The V end was cut by 8 bases, the J end by 1 base, with 14 bases between. The CDR3 here is CASSTEAGNTEAFF. The CDR3 bases are TGTGCCAGCTCTACAGAGGCGGGGAACACTGAAGCTTTCTTT.

The chain carries TRBV2 and TRBJ2-5; D remains unclear. The CDR3 has 13 amino acids. Trimming removed 6 bases from V and 5 bases from J, with 13 bases in between. CDR1 is SNHLY, CDR2 FYNNEI, per germline. The CDR3 nucleotides read TGTGCCAGCAGCCCGGAGTGGTGGGAGACCCAGTACTTC. Translating it yields CASSPEWWETQYF.

V usage is TRBV3-1 (or the pseudogene TRBV3-2) and J usage is TRBJ1-2, with 7 nucleotides matching TRBD1. This CDR3 has 16 amino acids. Germline trimming cut 5 bases from V and 5 bases from J; bases unmatched to any gene: 14. Germline V lookup: CDR1 LGHDT, CDR2 YNNKEL (reference sequence). The CDR3 DNA sequence: TGTGCCAGCAGCGACCCTTCTGAAGGGGGCCGGTATGGCTACACCTTC. Translating gives CASSDPSEGGRYGYTF.

The CDR3 sequence is CASSPYRTQPQHF. CDR3 coding DNA: TGTGCCAGCAGTCCTTACAGGACACAGCCCCAGCATTTT. The chain joins TRBV28 to TRBJ1-5, with TRBD1 as a possible D gene (5 bases). V lost 5 bases, J lost 7 bases, and 12 bases lay in between. The germline gives CDR1 MDHEN, CDR2 SYDVKM. This CDR3 is 13 amino acids long.

V gene TRBV10-3 combines with J gene TRBJ2-1; 13 nucleotides line up with TRBD2. Trimming removed 4 bases from V and 0 bases from J; junction bases left unmatched: 3. Germline V gene data show CDR1 as ENHRY and CDR2 as SYGVKD. The length of the CDR3 is 17 residues. CDR3 sequence: CAISGTSGGGSYNEQFF. CDR3 bases: TGTGCCATCAGTGGGACTAGCGGGGGCGGCTCCTACAATGAGCAGTTCTTC.